What follows are 22 T cell receptor beta chains derived from one specimen sequenced in a study of shared clonotypes between healthy human individuals. Repertoires were generated with immunoSEQ multiplex PCR, while TCRdb's copy carries only in-frame clones and drops some. The sample has about 990,000 clones, around 82% seen once. The source material was memory CD4+ T cells from PBMCs. Sample subset: CD45RA-negative fraction. These TCRs come from a man between 18 and 29 years old in good health. Some clones in this sample may be carry-over from other donors' samples.

The chain joins TRBV18 to TRBJ2-1; 12 nucleotides align to TRBD2. Trimming cost V 5 bases and J 4 bases; bases outside gene matches: 3. Germline CDR1 KGHSH, CDR2 LQKENI. This CDR3 comprises 15 residues. Here the CDR3 reads CASSVLAGGYNEQFF. CDR3 DNA sequence: TGTGCCAGCTCAGTACTAGCGGGAGGTTACAATGAGCAGTTCTTC.

This clone was seen ten or more times. The V gene is TRBV9, the J gene TRBJ2-1; the D is unclear. The CDR3 is 14 residues long. Trimming cost V 0 bases and J 6 bases, with 10 bases left between them. In germline, CDR1 is SGDLS, CDR2 YYNGEE. The CDR3 DNA reads as TGTGCCAGCAGCGTAGTGCCTACGAGCAATGAGCAGTTCTTC. It specifies CASSVVPTSNEQFF.

The V gene is TRBV28, the J gene TRBJ2-1, with D hard to call. Germline V gene sequence: CDR1 MDHEN, CDR2 SYDVKM. The CDR3 has 11 amino acids. V shed 1 base and J shed 16 bases, with 11 bases lying between them. CDR3 residues: CASSLSNTPFF. The CDR3 coding sequence is TGTGCCAGCAGTTTATCTAACACACCATTCTTC.

The table lists this clone with a count of one. J is TRBJ1-3 and V is TRBV5-1; a weak D match, TRBD1 (6 bases). Trimming removed 3 bases from V and 3 bases from J, with 10 bases in between. CDR1 and CDR2 (germline): SGHRS, YFSETQ. This CDR3 is built from 14 residues. CDR3 protein: CASSSDRSGNTIYF. The CDR3, as DNA: TGCGCCAGCAGCTCTGACAGGAGTGGAAACACCATATATTTT.

The V gene is TRBV2, the J gene TRBJ2-5; D remains unclear. This CDR3 contains 14 residues. The V and J ends lost 0 bases and 10 bases respectively, with 15 bases between them. CDR1 is SNHLY, CDR2 FYNNEI, per germline. CDR3 nucleotide sequence: TGTGCCAGCAGTGAAGCGGGGTCTGCGAGAGGCCAGTACTTC. It specifies CASSEAGSARGQYF. Full variable domain (rest looked up from reference TRBV2 and TRBJ2-5): EPEVTQTPSHQVTQMGQEVILRCVPISNHLYFYWYRQILGQKVEFLVSFYNNEISEKSEIFDDQFSVERPDGSNFTLKIRSTKLEDSAMYFCASSEAGSARGQYFGPGTRLLVL.

The chain uses TRBV5-4 and TRBJ1-2; 7 positions match TRBD1. With 4 bases clipped from V and 6 bases from J, the junction kept 6 bases outside the gene matches. CDR1 and CDR2 from the germline V gene are SGHNT and YYREEE (reference sequence). There are 13 residues in the CDR3. Here the CDR3 DNA reads TGTGCCAGCAGCCGAACAGGGGAGGATGGCTACACCTTC. Translated: CASSRTGEDGYTF. Drawing the rest from reference TRBV5-4 and TRBJ1-2, the complete variable domain is ETGVTQSPTHLIKTRGQQVTLRCSSQSGHNTVSWYQQALGQGPQFIFQYYREEENGRGNFPPRFSGLQFPNYSSELNVNALELDDSALYLCASSRTGEDGYTFGSGTRLTVV.

About this clone itself: With only one base between it and a far larger clone, this is likely a read error. Within the sample, other DNA sequences also encode this same CDR3. The V call is TRBV29-1, the J call TRBJ1-2; TRBD1 matches 8 bases. The length of the CDR3 is 14 residues. V dropped 4 bases and J dropped 4; count of bases not matched to a gene: 8. Germline V lookup: CDR1 SQVTM, CDR2 ANQGSEA. In DNA form, the CDR3 reads TGCAGCGTTGCCGGAACAGGGGGAGGCTATGGCTACACCTTC. Its protein is CSVAGTGGGYGYTF.

The rearrangement uses TRBV30 and TRBJ1-1; D is unclear. This CDR3 is 13 amino acids long. Trimming removed 3 bases from V and 2 bases from J, with 10 bases in between. From germline, CDR1 is GTSNPN and CDR2 SVGIG (reference sequence). In nucleotides, the CDR3 is TGTGCCTGGAGGTTTCACCCAAACACTGAAGCTTTCTTT. This translates into CAWRFHPNTEAFF. Combining the CDR3 with reference TRBV30 and TRBJ1-1 gives the whole variable domain SQTIHQWPATLVQPVGSPLSLECTVEGTSNPNLYWYRQAAGRGLQLLFYSVGIGQISSEVPQNLSASRPQDRQFILSSKKLLLSDSGFYLCAWRFHPNTEAFFGQGTRLTVV.

The chain combines TRBV30 with TRBJ1-1, with a possible D match to TRBD1 (5 bases). The CDR3 has 13 residues. The germline V and J ends were trimmed by 1 base and 3 bases, with 9 bases remaining between them. Germline lookup yields CDR1 GTSNPN and CDR2 SVGIG (reference sequence). This chain's CDR3 is CAWSEVRDTEAFF. CDR3 sequence (DNA): TGTGCCTGGAGTGAGGTCAGGGACACTGAAGCTTTCTTT.

This chain connects TRBV18 to TRBJ1-2; no definite D call. This CDR3 has 14 residues. Germline lookup yields CDR1 KGHSH and CDR2 LQKENI. Trimming pared 0 bases from V and 4 bases from J, leaving 9 bases between. CDR3 sequence reads: CASSPPDSFYGYTF. In DNA form, the CDR3 reads TGTGCCAGCTCACCACCGGACTCGTTCTATGGCTACACCTTC.

The chain combines TRBV9 with TRBJ2-1, with a weak D call TRBD2 (6 bases). The germline gives CDR1 SGDLS, CDR2 YYNGEE. The CDR3 contains 16 residues. The V and J ends lost 0 bases and 6 bases respectively, with 16 bases between them. This CDR3 reads CASSVGWAGRINEQFF. In DNA, the CDR3 is TGTGCCAGCAGCGTAGGATGGGCGGGGAGGATCAATGAGCAGTTCTTC.

Details on this clone: A far larger clone is one nucleotide away, so this likely arose from a read error. Here the CDR3 omits its conserved ending phenylalanine or tryptophan, so a read error is the likely source. The chain combines TRBV29-1 with TRBJ1-1, with a tentative D call TRBD1 (5 bases). This CDR3 has 14 amino acids. CDR1 and CDR2 (germline): SQVTM, ANQGSEA. V lost 4 bases and J 1 base, leaving 13 bases between the germline ends. For the CDR3, the DNA is TGCAGCGTTGCCTCCGGGGCGTCGAACACTGAAGCTTTCTCT. It is translated as CSVASGASNTEAFS.

On this clone itself: A much larger clone sits a single nucleotide away, making a read error possible. This chain links TRBV4-2 with TRBJ2-1; D is unclear. Germline values: CDR1 LGHNA, CDR2 YNFKEQ. The CDR3 has 16 residues. The CDR3 DNA reads TGTGCCAGCAGCCCCGGGCGCATAAGCTCCTACAATGAGCAGCTCTTC. Protein: CASSPGRISSYNEQLF.

This chain joins TRBV6-5 and TRBJ1-3, with TRBD1 matching over 8 bases. Germline CDR1 reads MNHEY; CDR2 reads SVGAGI. The V gene end was trimmed by 0 bases and the J gene end by 7 bases; junction bases not matched to a gene: 5. This CDR3 has 15 amino acids. Here the CDR3 reads CASSYSAGGENTIYF. The CDR3 region has the DNA TGTGCCAGCAGTTACTCGGCAGGGGGCGAGAACACCATATATTTT.

This chain uses TRBV5-1 with TRBJ1-4; 8 nucleotides agree with TRBD1. The CDR3 spans 14 residues. Germline V gene data show CDR1 as SGHRS and CDR2 as YFSETQ. The V segment lost 2 bases and the J segment 6 bases; nucleotides outside the gene matches: 3. The CDR3, as DNA: TGCGCCAGCAGCTTAACAGGGGGGTATGAAAAACTGTTTTTT. It yields the protein CASSLTGGYEKLFF.

This clone is a singleton in its sample. J is TRBJ2-1 and V is TRBV5-4; 15 bases line up with TRBD2. V shed 1 base, J shed 10 bases, and the junction held 3 bases outside the gene matches. The CDR3 runs to 15 residues. From germline, CDR1 is SGHNT and CDR2 YYREEE (reference sequence). The CDR3, as DNA: TGTGCCAGCAGCTTGTCCGGGACTAGCGGGAGGGAGCAGTTCTTC. It yields the protein CASSLSGTSGREQFF.

The chain joins TRBV18 to TRBJ1-2; D is possibly TRBD1 (6 bases). The CDR3 runs 14 residues. With 5 bases removed from V and 6 bases from J, the gap between germline ends came to 16 bases. The germline V gene encodes CDR1 KGHSH and CDR2 LQKENI. The CDR3, as DNA: TGTGCCAGCTCAAGCAGGGGCTTTGGTGATGGCTACACCTTC. This gives the protein CASSSRGFGDGYTF.

The rearrangement links TRBV19 to TRBJ2-7, with 7 nucleotides matching TRBD1. After removal of 9 bases from V and 0 bases from J, the junction contained 8 bases not matched to a gene. This CDR3 has 14 amino acids. Germline loops: CDR1 LNHDA, CDR2 SQIVND (reference sequence). CDR3 amino acids: CASRIRTGSYEQYF. Here the CDR3 DNA reads TGTGCCAGCAGAATCCGGACAGGCTCCTACGAGCAGTACTTC.

The chain combines TRBV30 with TRBJ1-2; D is uncertain. The CDR3 is made up of 15 amino acids. Between the trimmed V and J ends, which lost 0 bases and 3 bases, there was a span of 14 bases. CDR1 is GTSNPN, CDR2 SVGIG, per germline (reference sequence). Here the CDR3 reads CAWSVGSFGDYGYTF. In DNA, the CDR3 is TGTGCCTGGAGTGTAGGGTCCTTCGGGGACTATGGCTACACCTTC.

The CDR3 DNA sequence: TGTGCCAGCAGCTTGACGGGACAAAGAACAAGGGAGCAGTACTTC. It yields the protein CASSLTGQRTREQYF. The rearrangement joins TRBV11-2 to TRBJ2-7; D is possibly TRBD1 (6 bases). The V end lost 3 bases, the J end lost 7 bases, and 19 bases lay between the germline ends. Germline V gene data show CDR1 as SGHAT and CDR2 as FQNNGV. CDR3 size: 15 residues.

The CDR3 DNA reads as TGTGCCAGTAGCAAACAGGGGGGAAAAAACATTCAGTACTTC. Protein sequence: CASSKQGGKNIQYF. This rearrangement joins TRBV19 to TRBJ2-4, with TRBD1 matching over 8 bases. This CDR3 has 14 amino acids. Trimming at V came to 6 bases and at J to 4 bases, leaving 5 bases not matched to a gene. CDR1 and CDR2 (germline): LNHDA, SQIVND (reference sequence).

The chain is built from TRBV19 and TRBJ2-6; 9 nucleotides line up with TRBD1. The CDR3 sequence is 19 residues long. The germline V gene has CDR1 LNHDA and CDR2 SQIVND (reference sequence). With V trimmed by 1 base and J by 0 bases, 7 bases remained unmatched. CDR3 in amino acids: CASSIGRRDRVSGANVLTF. In nucleotides, the CDR3 is TGTGCCAGTAGTATAGGGCGTCGGGACAGGGTCTCTGGGGCCAACGTCCTGACTTTC.